This T cell receptor (beta chain) was profiled in a study of identifying expanded T cells in peripheral blood (dated by TCRdb to about 2019). At the level of the whole study: Technical replicates were generated by sequencing separate aliquots of the same genomic DNA pool, with four replicates compared pairwise.

No immune events such as infections were documented for the healthy donors during the collection period. Healthy-donor blood repertoires served as a training cohort to calibrate time-dependent variance in a beta-binomial model of T-cell clone differential abundance. There were 10 healthy donors in the training cohort, of whom 3 were female and 7 were male. An age range of roughly 29 to 64 years, with an average of about 39 years, was recorded for the donors. Whole blood was collected from each healthy donor at three time points spaced around 2 weeks apart and obtained from a commercial supplier. Genomic DNA was extracted from unsorted whole blood for immunosequencing. General conclusions and limits of the study: In all healthy donors, the variance in clone template counts between samples taken 2 to 3 weeks apart rose significantly as total template count increased. The authors expected that over much longer intervals, such as months to years, biological variance in healthy repertoires might increase even further. Approximately 1.2 differentially abundant clones were flagged by the binomial model between technical replicates, whereas about 16 and 19 were flagged over around two weeks and four weeks, respectively. Across all healthy-donor time intervals, the beta-binomial model significantly cut both the number of clones called differentially abundant and the false-positive rate.

As for this clone: The antigen this receptor binds is unknown. It has no much larger one-base neighbor in the sample; base qualities were not kept.

The immunoSEQ Assay, which relies on bias-controlled multiplex PCR amplification of genomic DNA, was used to profile TCRbeta CDR3 regions. In the authors' own workflow: The absolute abundance of each unique TCRbeta CDR3 region was quantified after sequences were collapsed and filtered. Differential abundance was assessed using a binomial (Fisher-equivalent) model and a beta-binomial model in which time-dependent variance fitted from healthy donors was added. Clones with fewer than 5 combined templates were removed, and a clone was called differentially abundant if the clone's Benjamini-Hochberg FDR was below 0.01. Using the form v = (b*log(k)+a)^2, the beta-binomial variance was modeled as a function of the total template count across the two samples. The table was pulled from immuneACCESS by TCRdb, which kept in-frame rearrangements only. Such tables lose some clones; where checked, under half of the loss comes from unresolved V genes, and the rest has no known cause. Clone size and V and J calls were adopted from that table, with D and trimming inferred from the DNA. Present in this sample are 60,000 to 70,000 clones, approximately 89% of which were seen just once. The ten largest clones represent roughly 4.5% of the sample.

The germline V gene provides CDR1 SNHLY and CDR2 FYNNEI. From the cysteine up to the phenylalanine, the CDR3 has a length of 18 residues. Only the CDR3 part of the read is kept: 54 bases, read in frame from the first base. V sheds 6 bases and J sheds 4 bases, leaving 22 bases between their ends. The sequence is built from TRBV2 and TRBJ1-6; D gene: possibly TRBD1, on 5 matching bases. Sequencing was carried out using blood. The source of this sequence is a person aged 18-69 years in good health. The DNA is as follows: TGTGCCAGCAGCCGTAATGGTGGGGGGAGACAGTATAATTCACCCCTCCACTTT. It specifies CASSRNGGGRQYNSPLHF.